The 31 T cell receptor beta chains given below trace back to one sample, sequenced in a study of T cells after yellow fever vaccination (dated by TCRdb to the late 2010s). Sample treatment or condition, as interpreted from the label and publication: live attenuated yellow fever vaccine strain. Library preparation was by 5' RACE. Sequencing relied on an Illumina NovaSeq 6000. TCRdb took the public reads, trimmed them with fastp at Q25, ran MiXCR for clone calling and kept in-frame beta chains. Rows are unified per CDR3 protein, each entry keeping the most common DNA and genes. This sample has a few hundred thousand distinct CDR3 sequences in its table, and 3.5% to 4.5% of those were observed once. The top ten clonotypes cover around 24% of the sample. Sequencing used PBMCs, obtained 5 days after the yellow fever booster vaccination. Every receptor here comes from a young man who received the YFV17D yellow fever vaccine.

The rearrangement uses TRBV19 and TRBJ2-3; 8 bases match TRBD1. CDR1 and CDR2 (germline): LNHDA, SQIVND (reference sequence). The CDR3 has 13 residues. The junction had 4 bases not matched to a gene; V was cut back by 3 bases and J by 8 bases. CDR3 DNA: TGTGCCAGTAGTATGGACAGGGAAGGTACGCAGTATTTT. Protein sequence: CASSMDREGTQYF.

The sample holds many counts of this clonotype. V is TRBV27 and J is TRBJ2-7, with D hard to call. CDR1 and CDR2 from the germline V gene are MNHEY and SMNVEV (reference sequence). Between the trimmed V and J ends, which lost 6 bases and 3 bases, there was a span of 12 bases. CDR3 size: 13 residues. The chain's CDR3 is CASRPPHSYEQYF. The CDR3 DNA is TGTGCCAGCAGACCACCCCACAGCTACGAGCAGTACTTC.

This clonotype was seen at least ten times. V usage is TRBV12-3 or TRBV12-4 and J usage is TRBJ2-3; D might be TRBD2 (5 bases). The CDR3 totals 15 residues. V gave up 2 bases and J gave up 0 bases, with 9 bases separating them. CDR3 bases: TGTGCCAGCAGTTTAATCAGCGGTAGCACAGATACGCAGTATTTT. Translating it yields CASSLISGSTDTQYF.

This clonotype was seen only a few times. This sequence joins TRBV25-1 and TRBJ2-1; 10 bases agree with TRBD1. Germline CDR1 MGHDK, CDR2 SYGVNS. V lost 9 bases and J lost 5; bases outside the gene matches: 4. This CDR3 comprises 13 residues. The CDR3 protein is CASTGTGDNEQFF. The CDR3 region has the DNA TGTGCCAGTACCGGGACAGGGGACAATGAGCAGTTCTTC.

V usage is TRBV7-9 and J usage is TRBJ2-3; weak D call: TRBD1 (5 bases). The CDR3 runs to 12 residues. Trimming pared 8 bases from V and 3 bases from J, leaving 9 bases between. Germline V CDR1 and CDR2: SEHNR, FQNEAQ (reference sequence). The CDR3 nucleotides are TGTGCCAGCGGGGCGCTTACAGATACGCAGTATTTT. It codes for CASGALTDTQYF.

This clonotype appeared many times. CDR3 bases: TGTGCCATCAGTTCATCCGGGACAGGGATCACAGATACGCAGTATTTT. Translation gives CAISSSGTGITDTQYF. The rearrangement uses TRBV10-3 and TRBJ2-3, with 9 bases fitting TRBD1. Looked up from germline, CDR1 is ENHRY and CDR2 is SYGVKD. The CDR3 has 16 residues. Unmatched junction bases numbered 8, after V lost 5 bases and J lost 2 bases.

The V call is TRBV6-5, the J call TRBJ2-5; perhaps D is TRBD1 or TRBD2 (5 bases each). Looked up from germline, CDR1 is MNHEY and CDR2 is SVGAGI. CDR3 size: 15 residues. The V end lost 7 bases, the J end lost 1 base, and 16 bases lay between the germline ends. The CDR3, as DNA: TGTGCCAGCACCATGGGTGGGGGAATCCAAGAGACCCAGTACTTC. Translating it yields CASTMGGGIQETQYF.

The chain uses TRBV5-6 and TRBJ2-7; 9 bases are a match to TRBD2. Looked up from germline, CDR1 is SGHDT and CDR2 is YYEEEE. The CDR3 consists of 17 residues. V lost 0 bases and J lost 0; bases outside the gene matches: 7. The CDR3 DNA is TGTGCCAGCAGCTTGGAGCTAGCGGGGCCCTACTCCTACGAGCAGTACGTC. Amino acid sequence: CASSLELAGPYSYEQYV.

This clonotype was detected many times. The V gene is TRBV7-2, the J gene TRBJ2-7; TRBD1 aligns across 7 bases. Per the germline V gene, CDR1 is SGHTA and CDR2 is FQGNSA. J was trimmed by 4 bases and V by 5 bases; bases with no gene match: 8. This CDR3 is 14 amino acids long. The DNA of the CDR3 is TGTGCCAGCAGCCAGGGGGTAGTATCTTACGAGCAGTACGTC. Translating gives CASSQGVVSYEQYV.

This chain uses TRBV4-3 with TRBJ2-3; 7 positions agree with TRBD1. V lost 2 bases, J lost 4 bases, and 9 bases stayed unmatched. The germline V gene has CDR1 LGHNA and CDR2 YSLEER. CDR3 length equals 16 residues. The CDR3 here is CASSQNYRGYADTQYF. Here the CDR3 DNA reads TGCGCCAGCAGCCAAAACTACAGGGGATACGCAGATACGCAGTATTTT.

This clonotype has only a few counts. The gene calls are TRBV27 and TRBJ1-1; D not certain. V was pared by 2 bases and J by 5 bases, with 12 bases between. In germline, CDR1 is MNHEY, CDR2 SMNVEV (reference sequence). The CDR3 has 14 amino acids. DNA for the CDR3: TGTGCCAGCAGTTTAGCTGCAGCTCAAACTGAAGCTTTCTTT. Protein: CASSLAAAQTEAFF.

The chain links TRBV27 to TRBJ1-5, with 7 bases identical to TRBD1. Germline values: CDR1 MNHEY, CDR2 SMNVEV (reference sequence). This CDR3 spans 14 amino acids. V lost 5 bases and J lost 5; bases outside the gene matches: 6. In DNA form, the CDR3 reads TGTGCCAGCAGTCCCGGACAGGTTGATCAGCCCCAGCATTTT. Its protein product is CASSPGQVDQPQHF.

V usage is TRBV10-3 and J usage is TRBJ1-1; 11 bases line up with TRBD1. The CDR3 has 14 amino acids. The germline V gene has CDR1 ENHRY and CDR2 SYGVKD. The J segment lost 6 bases and the V segment lost 6 bases, leaving 6 bases of the junction unmatched. In nucleotides, the CDR3 is TGTGCCATCAGAAGGGACAGGGGGGAACCTGAAGCTTTCTTT. It yields the protein CAIRRDRGEPEAFF.

This clonotype was seen at least ten times. This chain uses TRBV10-3 with TRBJ2-7, with D perhaps matching TRBD2 (6 bases). Trimming pared 4 bases from V and 3 bases from J, leaving 10 bases between. Germline V gives CDR1 ENHRY, CDR2 SYGVKD. This CDR3 contains 13 residues. Here the CDR3 reads CAISGGTVYEQYV. As DNA, the CDR3 is TGTGCCATCAGTGGGGGGACTGTCTACGAGCAGTACGTC.

The chain joins TRBV20-1 to TRBJ1-1, with D perhaps TRBD1 (5 bases). Germline lookup yields CDR1 DFQATT and CDR2 SNEGSKA (reference sequence). The length of the CDR3 is 12 residues. Trimming removed 4 bases at V and 2 bases at J, with 8 bases between. The CDR3 bases are TGCAGTGCTAACGACAGAAACACTGAAGCTTTCTTT. Translating it yields CSANDRNTEAFF.

The chain carries TRBV2 and TRBJ1-5, with 8 nucleotides matching TRBD1. Losses at the gene ends were 5 bases for V and 8 bases for J; bases not matched to a gene: 2. The CDR3 covers 12 residues. From germline, CDR1 is SNHLY and CDR2 FYNNEI. CDR3 residues: CASSQGAEPQHF. CDR3 nucleotides: TGTGCCAGCAGTCAGGGGGCTGAGCCCCAGCATTTT.

This clonotype was picked up a small number of times. The chain links TRBV7-9 to TRBJ1-4; D is possibly TRBD1 (5 bases). Germline values: CDR1 SEHNR, CDR2 FQNEAQ (reference sequence). The CDR3 runs 15 residues. The CDR3 loop reads CAAGRGREANEKLFF. Here the CDR3 DNA reads TGTGCGGCGGGGCGCGGTCGGGAAGCTAATGAAAAACTGTTTTTT.

This clonotype was recorded a few times. The chain recombines TRBV11-2 with TRBJ2-4, with D unclear. Germline V gives CDR1 SGHAT, CDR2 FQNNGV. The V and J ends lost 2 bases and 5 bases respectively, with 7 bases between them. The length of the CDR3 is 13 residues. Here the CDR3 reads CASSLQQQNIQYF. CDR3 nucleotides: TGTGCCAGCAGCTTACAACAGCAAAACATTCAGTACTTC.

The chain has TRBV6-2 or TRBV6-3 and TRBJ2-1, with 7 bases that match TRBD1. The CDR3 is made up of 16 amino acids. Trimming removed 6 bases from V and 4 bases from J; junction bases left unmatched: 12. CDR1 and CDR2 from the germline V gene are MNHEY and SVGEGT. CDR3 DNA: TGTGCCAGCAGCCCCCGGGACAGTCAATCTTACAATGAGCAGTTCTTC. This encodes CASSPRDSQSYNEQFF.

In DNA, the CDR3 is TGTGCCAGCAGCTTCCTTGAGGGGCTGGTTACCGGGGAGCTGTTTTTT. This encodes CASSFLEGLVTGELFF. The genes are TRBV7-9 and TRBJ2-2; D is perhaps TRBD1 or TRBD2 (5 bases each). Trimming shortened V by 3 bases and J by 5 bases, and 16 bases separated the two germline ends. CDR1 is SEHNR and CDR2 is FQNEAQ in the germline V gene (reference sequence). The CDR3 length is 16 residues.

The rearrangement joins TRBV4-3 to TRBJ2-1, with 7 bases identical to TRBD1. With 3 bases clipped from V and 4 bases from J, the junction kept 12 bases outside the gene matches. CDR3 length equals 17 residues. Germline V gene data show CDR1 as LGHNA and CDR2 as YSLEER. The CDR3 nucleotides are TGCGCCAGCAGCCATGCGTATCCGGGACAGTCTTACAATGAGCAGTTCTTC. The encoded protein is CASSHAYPGQSYNEQFF.

This clonotype was counted many times. This sequence joins TRBV7-2 and TRBJ2-7; no definite D call. Trimming took 1 base from V and 6 from J, leaving 10 bases between them. This CDR3 is built from 13 residues. The germline V gene encodes CDR1 SGHTA and CDR2 FQGNSA. The CDR3 region has the DNA TGTGCCAGCAGCTTAGTGGTAGGCCTCGAGCAGTACTTC. Translating gives CASSLVVGLEQYF. The variable domain in full, completed from reference TRBV7-2 and TRBJ2-7, reads GAGVSQSPSNKVTEKGKDVELRCDPISGHTALYWYRQSLGQGLEFLIYFQGNSAPDKSGLPSDRFSAERTGGSVSTLTIQRTQQEDSAVYLCASSLVVGLEQYFGPGTRLTVT.

This clonotype has more than one count but fewer than ten. V and J are TRBV7-3 and TRBJ2-3; the D is unclear. Germline assignment: CDR1 SGHTA and CDR2 FQGTGA. V lost 4 bases, J lost 0 bases, and 14 bases lay in between. This CDR3 contains 16 residues. CDR3 DNA: TGTGCCAGCAGCTCCAGTCTTTCGGGTAGCACAGATACGCAGTATTTT. Translation gives CASSSSLSGSTDTQYF.

There are many counts of this clonotype. This chain links TRBV20-1 with TRBJ2-7; D ambiguous. There are 12 residues in the CDR3. V gave up 5 bases and J gave up 1 base, with 9 bases separating them. Germline V gives CDR1 DFQATT, CDR2 SNEGSKA (reference sequence). This CDR3 reads CSAEDGSYEQYF. The DNA of the CDR3 is TGCAGTGCTGAGGACGGATCCTACGAGCAGTACTTC.

This clonotype has just a few counts. The genes are TRBV18 and TRBJ2-1; D is possibly TRBD2 (6 bases). V was shortened by 2 bases and J by 0 bases, with 14 bases between the two germline ends. The CDR3 runs to 17 residues. Germline V gene sequence: CDR1 KGHSH, CDR2 LQKENI. The CDR3 nucleotides are TGTGCCAGCTCACCAGGGGACGGAGGGGCCTCCTACAATGAGCAGTTCTTC. Translation gives CASSPGDGGASYNEQFF.

This clonotype appeared a few times. The CDR3 sequence: CASSLAQAGRGYTF. CDR3 coding DNA: TGTGCCAGCAGTTTAGCCCAGGCAGGCCGTGGCTACACCTTC. The rearrangement links TRBV12-3 or TRBV12-4 to TRBJ1-2; no clear D. V shed 0 bases and J shed 7 bases, with 12 bases lying between them. CDR3 length equals 14 residues.

This clonotype was picked up many times. The chain has TRBV6-5 and TRBJ2-5; maybe TRBD1 (6 bases). The CDR3 is 16 amino acids. V lost 0 bases and J lost 5, with 16 bases in between. CDR1 and CDR2 (germline): MNHEY, SVGAGI. The CDR3 nucleotides read TGTGCCAGCAGTTACTCTGCCCCAGGGGCTGGCGAGACCCAGTACTTC. As protein: CASSYSAPGAGETQYF.

The genes are TRBV4-3 and TRBJ2-3, with 11 bases aligning to TRBD1. V dropped 3 bases and J dropped 4; count of bases not matched to a gene: 6. CDR1 and CDR2 (germline): LGHNA, YSLEER. The CDR3 extends over 16 amino acids. The DNA for the CDR3 is TGCGCCAGCAGCCAGGCAGGGACAGGGGGAGCAGATACGCAGTATTTT. Protein product: CASSQAGTGGADTQYF.

This clonotype was detected ten times or more. This chain connects TRBV15 to TRBJ1-2, with TRBD1 as a possible D gene (5 bases). Germline CDR1 is LNHNV and CDR2 is YYDKDF (reference sequence). The CDR3 length is 15 residues. With 5 bases removed from V and 6 bases from J, the gap between germline ends came to 19 bases. This chain's CDR3 is CATSPPGRREDGYTF. The DNA for the CDR3 is TGTGCCACCAGCCCTCCCGGGCGCAGGGAAGATGGCTACACCTTC.

There are a few counts of this clonotype. The CDR3 sequence: CASSPRRGNVADTQYF. The CDR3 coding sequence is TGTGCCAGCAGCCCCCGCCGGGGGAACGTCGCAGATACGCAGTATTTT. The chain carries TRBV11-2 and TRBJ2-3; the D gene is possibly TRBD2 (6 bases). Germline V gene data show CDR1 as SGHAT and CDR2 as FQNNGV. The CDR3 extends over 16 amino acids. V lost 5 bases, J lost 4 bases, and 19 bases lay in between. Supplemented by reference TRBV11-2 and TRBJ2-3, the full variable domain reads EAGVAQSPRYKIIEKRQSVAFWCNPISGHATLYWYQQILGQGPKLLIQFQNNGVVDDSQLPKDRFSAERLKGVDSTLKIQPAKLEDSAVYLCASSPRRGNVADTQYFGPGTRLTVL.

This clonotype was recorded many times. The chain employs TRBV29-1 and TRBJ2-5; D possibly uses TRBD1 or TRBD2 (6 bases each). Trimming left V 6 bases short and J 2 bases short, with 19 bases between. CDR3 length equals 15 residues. CDR1 is SQVTM, CDR2 ANQGSEA, per germline. The CDR3 region is CSVLRDIRVQETQYF. The CDR3 DNA sequence: TGCAGCGTCCTGCGGGACATACGAGTACAAGAGACCCAGTACTTC. Full variable domain (outside the CDR3, taken from reference TRBV29-1 and TRBJ2-5): SAVISQKPSRDICQRGTSLTIQCQVDSQVTMMFWYRQQPGQSLTLIATANQGSEATYESGFVIDKFPISRPNLTFSTLTVSNMSPEDSSIYLCSVLRDIRVQETQYFGPGTRLLVL.